The 20 T cell receptor beta chains below all came from one sample that was sequenced in a study of control samples from healthy donors and cancer patients (dated by TCRdb to the early 2020s). The library was produced with the immunoSEQ multiplex PCR assay. TCRdb stores this immuneACCESS table with in-frame sequences only. Part of the clones is absent; in the studies checked, under half of the shortfall reflects unresolved V genes, and no reason is known for the rest. In this sample the table shows 170,000 or so clones, over 85% of which occur a single time. About 1.6% of the sample comes from the top ten. Source material: blood. These TCRs come from a man younger than 30 in good health.

The chain employs TRBV5-6 and TRBJ2-4; D is unresolved. The ends were cut back, 4 bases at V and 3 bases at J, with 11 bases in the middle. The CDR3 is 14 residues long. In germline, CDR1 is SGHDT, CDR2 YYEEEE. CDR3 nucleotides: TGTGCCAGCAGCCCGGACCGACGCAAAAACATTCAGTACTTC. Protein product: CASSPDRRKNIQYF.

Written as DNA, the CDR3 is TGTGCCAGCAGCCCCTATGGCGACGGGGAGCTGTTTTTT. Amino acids: CASSPYGDGELFF. The gene calls are TRBV5-8 and TRBJ2-2; D is uncertain. There are 13 residues in the CDR3. V was shortened by 4 bases and J by 7 bases, with 11 bases between the two germline ends. Per germline, CDR1 SGHTS and CDR2 YDEGEE.

The chain carries TRBV18 and TRBJ2-3, with TRBD2 identical over 8 bases. Germline CDR1 KGHSH, CDR2 LQKENI. V lost 0 bases, J lost 4 bases, and 6 bases stayed unmatched. This CDR3 has 16 residues. The CDR3 spells CASSPPERGGADTQYF. The CDR3 DNA is TGTGCCAGCTCACCACCGGAACGGGGGGGCGCAGATACGCAGTATTTT.

This chain uses TRBV15 with TRBJ2-3, with 8 bases lining up with TRBD1. The ends lost 0 bases at V and 4 bases at J; junction bases unmatched: 12. The CDR3 has 18 amino acids. Germline V gene sequence: CDR1 LNHNV, CDR2 YYDKDF (reference sequence). DNA of the CDR3: TGTGCCACCAGCAGAGATCCGGAGGCGACAGGGGTGTCAGATACGCAGTATTTT. It codes for CATSRDPEATGVSDTQYF.

The chain employs TRBV3-1 (or the pseudogene TRBV3-2) and TRBJ1-3; no firm D call. The CDR3 covers 14 residues. The V and J ends lost 5 bases and 0 bases respectively, with 8 bases between them. The germline V gene encodes CDR1 LGHDT and CDR2 YNNKEL (reference sequence). The CDR3 DNA follows: TGTGCCAGCAGCTTATCAGTCTCTGGAAACACCATATATTTT. Translated: CASSLSVSGNTIYF.

As DNA, the CDR3 is TGTGCCACCAGTGATTTGTCGGACAGCACAGATACGCAGTATTTT. It specifies CATSDLSDSTDTQYF. The rearrangement joins TRBV24-1 to TRBJ2-3; no firm D call. Germline CDR1 reads KGHDR; CDR2 reads SFDVKD. CDR3 length equals 15 residues. Trimming left V 0 bases short and J 0 bases short, with 6 bases between.

The chain couples TRBV7-6 to TRBJ1-5; TRBD1 matches at 10 bases. CDR1 is SGHVS and CDR2 is FNYEAQ in the germline V gene. This CDR3 is built from 15 residues. The V and J ends lost 5 bases and 4 bases, in that order; junction bases with no gene match: 5. The CDR3 DNA reads TGTGCCAGCAGCGCGGGACAGGGGCCAAATCAGCCCCAGCATTTT. Residues: CASSAGQGPNQPQHF.

V is TRBV6-5 and J is TRBJ1-6; tentative D call: TRBD1 (5 bases). Germline loops: CDR1 MNHEY, CDR2 SVGAGI. V was trimmed by 1 base and J by 7 bases, leaving 8 bases between them. The CDR3 is made up of 14 amino acids. This CDR3 reads CASSYFRENSPLHF. CDR3 coding DNA: TGTGCCAGCAGTTACTTCAGGGAGAATTCACCCCTCCACTTT.

V and J are TRBV10-3 and TRBJ2-5; the D is unclear. CDR1 and CDR2 from the germline V gene are ENHRY and SYGVKD. This CDR3 is 13 amino acids long. V was clipped by 7 bases and J by 0 bases, with 9 bases between them. In nucleotides, the CDR3 is TGTGCCATCAAGGTAGGGAACCAAGAGACCCAGTACTTC. Translated: CAIKVGNQETQYF.

The chain employs TRBV18 and TRBJ1-1; no reliable D call. The germline V gene has CDR1 KGHSH and CDR2 LQKENI. Between the trimmed V and J ends, which lost 5 bases and 0 bases, there was a span of 7 bases. The CDR3 covers 13 residues. The CDR3 here is CASSMSVNTEAFF. The DNA of the CDR3 is TGTGCCAGCTCAATGTCGGTGAACACTGAAGCTTTCTTT.

The genes are TRBV18 and TRBJ2-2; D is undetermined. The V end lost 2 bases, the J end lost 6 bases, and 13 bases lay between the germline ends. The CDR3 loop spans 15 amino acids. The germline CDR1 and CDR2 sequences are KGHSH and LQKENI. The CDR3 DNA sequence: TGTGCCAGCTCACCAAGAGTTCCGGGCGCCGGGGAGCTGTTTTTT. It yields the protein CASSPRVPGAGELFF.

The gene calls are TRBV6-1 and TRBJ1-2; TRBD1 might be the D (6 bases). The CDR3 has 14 amino acids. V was cut by 3 bases and J by 5 bases, with 13 bases left in between. Per germline, CDR1 MNHNS and CDR2 SASEGT. In DNA form, the CDR3 reads TGTGCCAGCAGTGATTCCGGGACATTTTATGGCTACACCTTC. Its protein product is CASSDSGTFYGYTF.

The chain combines TRBV2 with TRBJ2-7; perhaps TRBD1 as D (6 bases). Germline CDR1 is SNHLY and CDR2 is FYNNEI. This CDR3 comprises 14 residues. The ends were cut back, 6 bases at V and 4 bases at J, with 16 bases in the middle. The CDR3 DNA reads TGTGCCAGCAGGGGGGCCTTTGGTGGGTACGAGCAGTACTTC. The encoded protein is CASRGAFGGYEQYF.

The CDR3: CASSRQGNTEAFF. Here the CDR3 DNA reads TGTGCCAGCAGCCGACAGGGGAACACTGAAGCTTTCTTT. The chain combines TRBV7-3 with TRBJ1-1; TRBD1 matches 7 bases. This CDR3 has 13 residues. J was trimmed by 1 base and V by 5 bases; bases with no gene match: 1. Germline lookup yields CDR1 SGHTA and CDR2 FQGTGA.

The V gene is TRBV20-1, the J gene TRBJ2-7; a weak D match, TRBD1 (6 bases). The germline gives CDR1 DFQATT, CDR2 SNEGSKA (reference sequence). The CDR3 length is 13 residues. The V end was cut by 3 bases, the J end by 5 bases, with 14 bases between. CDR3 in amino acids: CSASEGEINEQYF. The DNA for the CDR3 is TGCAGTGCTAGTGAGGGGGAGATCAACGAGCAGTACTTC.

The rearrangement uses TRBV7-9 and TRBJ1-6; TRBD1 matches 11 bases. The J segment lost 13 bases and the V segment lost 3 bases, leaving 14 bases of the junction unmatched. The CDR3 has 17 residues. Germline CDR1 reads SEHNR; CDR2 reads FQNEAQ (reference sequence). CDR3 sequence reads: CASSFSLLGDRGDPLHF. In nucleotides, the CDR3 is TGTGCCAGCAGCTTTAGTTTATTAGGGGACAGGGGGGATCCCCTCCACTTT.

V is TRBV5-6 and J is TRBJ1-1; D might be TRBD1 (5 bases). The germline V gene has CDR1 SGHDT and CDR2 YYEEEE. V was clipped by 4 bases and J by 1 base, with 14 bases between them. The CDR3 contains 15 residues. CDR3 DNA: TGTGCCAGCAGCCCCCTCTGGGGGAAGAACACTGAAGCTTTCTTT. This codes for CASSPLWGKNTEAFF.

The chain is built from TRBV28 and TRBJ1-1; 9 bases are a match to TRBD1. V shed 4 bases and J 0 bases; nucleotides not matched to a gene: 9. CDR1 is MDHEN and CDR2 is SYDVKM in the germline V gene. The CDR3 is 17 residues long. CDR3 DNA sequence: TGTGCCAGCAGTTCCCACAGGGGGCGAGGGATGAACACTGAAGCTTTCTTT. This codes for CASSSHRGRGMNTEAFF.

The rearrangement uses TRBV5-1 and TRBJ2-7; 15 bases align to TRBD2. The trim removed 3 bases at V and 3 bases at J, leaving 7 bases unmatched. The CDR3 totals 17 residues. Germline-derived CDR1 and CDR2 are SGHRS and YFSETQ. DNA for the CDR3: TGCGCCAGCAGCTGGGGACTAGCGGGGGGCCGCGTCTACGAGCAGTACTTC. The encoded protein is CASSWGLAGGRVYEQYF.

This clone was recorded only once. The V call is TRBV5-1, the J call TRBJ2-7; D assignment may be TRBD1 or TRBD2 (5 bases each). V lost 3 bases and J 1 base, leaving 8 bases between the germline ends. The CDR3 runs 13 residues. Germline V gene sequence: CDR1 SGHRS, CDR2 YFSETQ. The CDR3 DNA reads as TGCGCCAGCAGCTGGGGGACGTCCTACGAGCAGTACTTC. Encoded protein: CASSWGTSYEQYF.